Sequencing of this T cell receptor beta chain was carried out in a study of T cells in localized non-small cell lung cancer. General study points: Median approximately 61 top-100 tumor clones were shared with paired adjacent lung.

Points on this clone: What it recognizes is unknown.

The CDR3 is 15 residues long. The ends were cut back, 5 bases at V and 4 bases at J, with 17 bases in the middle. CDR1 and CDR2 from the germline V gene are LNHDA and SQIVND (reference sequence). Clones were sequenced by immunoSEQ multiplex PCR, and TCRdb holds only the in-frame ones, with some missing. This table has about 2,700 clones, approximately 30% appearing once. The chain uses TRBV19 and TRBJ1-1, with D perhaps matching TRBD1 (6 bases). This clonotype was sampled from a man between 40 and 75 years old with stage II squamous cell lung carcinoma. The sample consisted of lung tumor tissue, taken before any cancer treatment. The CDR3 here is CASSAGAGRGTEAFF. Here the CDR3 DNA reads TGTGCCAGTAGTGCGGGGGCAGGGAGAGGCACTGAAGCTTTCTTT. The whole variable domain, filled in from reference TRBV19 and TRBJ1-1, reads DGGITQSPKYLFRKEGQNVTLSCEQNLNHDAMYWYRQDPGQGLRLIYYSQIVNDFQKGDIAEGYSVSREKKESFPLTVTSAQKNPTAFYLCASSAGAGRGTEAFFGQGTRLTVV.